A selection of T cell receptor beta chains follows, all from one sample in a study of immune cell composition in non-small cell lung cancer. The repertoire was sequenced with immunoSEQ multiplex PCR; TCRdb's copy has only in-frame clones and lacks some. The table records under 4,000 clones, 80% to 85% of them present only once. The sample was non-adjacent lung tissue. The source is a human donor with non-small cell lung cancer. CDR3s include the opening cysteine and the closing phenylalanine or tryptophan. The D gene is left open where the match is weak. The size field is filled for only some rows; it gives once, few, many or a size class.

v_call: TRBV6-6; j_call: TRBJ1-1; d_call: -; clone_size: -; cdr3_aa: CASRGGTGPNTEAFF; cdr3_nt: TGTGCCAGCAGAGGGGGAACAGGACCGAACACTGAAGCTTTCTTT
v_call: TRBV5-1; j_call: TRBJ2-7; d_call: -; clone_size: once; cdr3_aa: CASSRLGSSYEQYF; cdr3_nt: TGCGCCAGCAGCCGACTAGGGAGCTCCTACGAGCAGTACTTC
v_call: TRBV28; j_call: TRBJ2-7; d_call: -; clone_size: -; cdr3_aa: CASSSPGERVVYEQYF; cdr3_nt: TGTGCCAGCAGTTCCCCGGGGGAGCGGGTCGTTTACGAGCAGTACTTC
v_call: TRBV2; j_call: TRBJ2-1; d_call: -; clone_size: -; cdr3_aa: CASSPRLLEAYNEQFF; cdr3_nt: TGTGCCAGCAGCCCCAGGTTATTGGAGGCCTACAATGAGCAGTTCTTC
v_call: TRBV7-6; j_call: TRBJ2-6; d_call: -; clone_size: -; cdr3_aa: CASSLVASSGANVLTF; cdr3_nt: TGTGCCAGCAGCTTAGTAGCCAGTTCGGGGGCCAACGTCCTGACTTTC
v_call: TRBV2; j_call: TRBJ2-1; d_call: TRBD2; clone_size: few; cdr3_aa: CASSRTSLEQFF; cdr3_nt: TGTGCCAGCAGTCGGACTAGCTTGGAGCAGTTCTTC
v_call: TRBV6-4; j_call: TRBJ2-2; d_call: -; clone_size: -; cdr3_aa: CASSDTAVGELFF; cdr3_nt: TGTGCCAGCAGTGACACGGCAGTCGGGGAGCTGTTTTTT
v_call: TRBV27; j_call: TRBJ2-5; d_call: -; clone_size: few; cdr3_aa: CASGKGVETQYF; cdr3_nt: TGTGCCAGCGGCAAGGGGGTGGAGACCCAGTACTTC
v_call: TRBV4-2; j_call: TRBJ2-3; d_call: TRBD1; clone_size: -; cdr3_aa: CASSPEDRGLDTQYF; cdr3_nt: TGTGCCAGCAGCCCGGAGGACAGGGGACTAGATACGCAGTATTTT
v_call: TRBV6-5; j_call: TRBJ2-7; d_call: TRBD2; clone_size: -; cdr3_aa: CASSDGASGSSQYF; cdr3_nt: TGTGCCAGCAGTGACGGGGCTAGCGGGAGTAGTCAGTACTTC
v_call: TRBV7-8; j_call: TRBJ2-7; d_call: -; clone_size: -; cdr3_aa: CASSLAGVGGKDEQYF; cdr3_nt: TGTGCCAGCAGCTTAGCAGGAGTGGGGGGAAAGGACGAGCAGTACTTC
v_call: TRBV6-1; j_call: TRBJ1-5; d_call: -; clone_size: -; cdr3_aa: CASSASDGGHQPQHF; cdr3_nt: TGTGCCAGCAGCGCCAGTGATGGGGGGCATCAGCCCCAGCATTTT
v_call: TRBV4-1; j_call: TRBJ2-7; d_call: TRBD1; clone_size: -; cdr3_aa: CASSLQGSSYEQYF; cdr3_nt: TGCGCCAGCAGCCTACAGGGGTCCAGCTACGAGCAGTACTTC
v_call: TRBV5-1; j_call: TRBJ2-1; d_call: TRBD2; clone_size: -; cdr3_aa: CASSPRTSGRADEQFF; cdr3_nt: TGCGCCAGCAGCCCCCGGACTAGCGGGAGGGCCGATGAGCAGTTCTTC
v_call: TRBV9; j_call: TRBJ2-3; d_call: TRBD2; clone_size: -; cdr3_aa: CASSVGLAGGTSTDTQYF; cdr3_nt: TGTGCCAGCAGCGTGGGACTAGCGGGAGGGACGAGCACAGATACGCAGTATTTT
v_call: TRBV6-5; j_call: TRBJ1-4; d_call: TRBD1; clone_size: -; cdr3_aa: CASSPQGGDFEKLFF; cdr3_nt: TGTGCCAGCAGTCCCCAGGGGGGCGATTTTGAAAAACTGTTTTTT
v_call: TRBV11-3; j_call: TRBJ2-7; d_call: -; clone_size: -; cdr3_aa: CASSYRTGVSYEQYF; cdr3_nt: TGTGCCAGCAGCTATCGTACAGGTGTCTCCTACGAGCAGTACTTC
v_call: TRBV5-1; j_call: TRBJ2-7; d_call: TRBD2; clone_size: -; cdr3_aa: CASSGSGGTYEQYF; cdr3_nt: TGCGCCAGCAGCGGTAGCGGGGGAACCTACGAGCAGTACTTC
v_call: TRBV6-1; j_call: TRBJ2-1; d_call: -; clone_size: -; cdr3_aa: CASSFTYNEQFF; cdr3_nt: TGTGCCAGCAGCTTCACCTACAATGAGCAGTTCTTC
v_call: TRBV7-8; j_call: TRBJ1-4; d_call: -; clone_size: -; cdr3_aa: CASSLFILTGFDEKLFF; cdr3_nt: TGTGCCAGCAGCTTGTTTATCTTGACAGGTTTTGATGAAAAACTGTTTTTT
v_call: TRBV27; j_call: TRBJ2-3; d_call: TRBD2; clone_size: -; cdr3_aa: CASSLLWDSGIADTQYF; cdr3_nt: TGTGCCAGCAGTTTATTGTGGGATAGCGGGATTGCAGATACGCAGTATTTT
v_call: TRBV27; j_call: TRBJ2-1; d_call: TRBD2; clone_size: few; cdr3_aa: CASSTITPGLAGDEQFF; cdr3_nt: TGTGCCAGCAGTACGATAACCCCGGGACTAGCGGGAGATGAGCAGTTCTTC
v_call: TRBV21-1; j_call: TRBJ2-4; d_call: -; clone_size: once; cdr3_aa: CASSKVRKHLAKNIQYF; cdr3_nt: TGTGCCAGCAGCAAGGTACGGAAGCACTTAGCCAAAAACATTCAGTACTTC
v_call: TRBV19; j_call: TRBJ2-7; d_call: -; clone_size: few; cdr3_aa: CASSTRFESSYEQYF; cdr3_nt: TGTGCCAGTAGTACCCGGTTCGAGAGCTCCTACGAGCAGTACTTC
v_call: TRBV19; j_call: TRBJ1-5; d_call: -; clone_size: -; cdr3_aa: CASSTRSLAGFQPQHF; cdr3_nt: TGTGCCAGTAGTACCCGCTCCCTGGCAGGGTTTCAGCCCCAGCATTTT
v_call: TRBV6-5; j_call: TRBJ1-1; d_call: -; clone_size: -; cdr3_aa: CASWAYRGTEAFF; cdr3_nt: TGTGCCAGCTGGGCATACCGGGGAACTGAAGCTTTCTTT
v_call: TRBV5-5; j_call: TRBJ2-3; d_call: TRBD2; clone_size: -; cdr3_aa: CASSFTSGGAVDTQYF; cdr3_nt: TGTGCCAGCAGCTTTACTAGCGGGGGGGCGGTAGATACGCAGTATTTT
v_call: TRBV5-6; j_call: TRBJ2-1; d_call: -; clone_size: -; cdr3_aa: CASSPLVTNEQFF; cdr3_nt: TGTGCCAGCAGCCCGTTAGTTACGAATGAGCAGTTCTTC
v_call: TRBV5-1; j_call: TRBJ2-7; d_call: TRBD2; clone_size: -; cdr3_aa: CASSAGRGDDEQYF; cdr3_nt: TGCGCCAGCAGCGCGGGACGGGGGGACGACGAGCAGTACTTC